The sequence of this T cell receptor (beta chain) was determined in a study of OX40 agonist ivuxolimab in advanced cancers. Study results and caveats: In CD8+ T cells, expanded clones were on average more numerous than in CD4+. Expanded peripheral T cell antigen specificity was not determined.

Details on this clone: The target antigen is unknown.

Sequencing was performed with immunoSEQ multiplex PCR; in TCRdb, only in-frame clones are kept and a portion is missing. The sample consists of about 94,000 clones, 92% of them appearing once. The CDR3 consists of 16 residues. Germline loops: CDR1 LNHDA, CDR2 SQIVND (reference sequence). V was clipped by 3 bases and J by 3 bases; unmatched bases: 8. This sequence joins TRBV19 and TRBJ2-3; 8 bases line up with TRBD2. This clonotype was sampled from an adult with an advanced solid tumor such as melanoma, head and neck, liver or kidney cancer. This specimen consisted of CD4+ or CD8+ T cells sorted from blood, obtained in a trial of the OX40 agonist ivuxolimab. CDR3 nucleotide sequence: TGTGCCAGTAGTATTTATGCGGGAGGTTGGACAGATACGCAGTATTTT. This sequence encodes CASSIYAGGWTDTQYF.